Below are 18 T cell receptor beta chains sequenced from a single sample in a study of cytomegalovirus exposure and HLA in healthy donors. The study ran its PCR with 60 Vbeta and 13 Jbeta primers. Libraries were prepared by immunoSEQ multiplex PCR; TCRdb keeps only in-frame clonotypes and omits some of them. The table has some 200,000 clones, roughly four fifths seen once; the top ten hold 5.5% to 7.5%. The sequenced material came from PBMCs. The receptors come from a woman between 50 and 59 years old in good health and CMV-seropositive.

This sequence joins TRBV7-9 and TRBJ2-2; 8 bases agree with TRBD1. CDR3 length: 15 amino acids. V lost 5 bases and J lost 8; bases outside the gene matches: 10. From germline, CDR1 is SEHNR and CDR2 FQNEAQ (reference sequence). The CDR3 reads CASSPIRQGTGELFF. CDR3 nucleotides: TGTGCCAGCAGCCCAATTCGACAGGGGACGGGGGAGCTGTTTTTT. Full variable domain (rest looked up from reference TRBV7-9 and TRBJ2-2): DTGVSQNPRHKITKRGQNVTFRCDPISEHNRLYWYRQTLGQGPEFLTYFQNEAQLEKSRLLSDRFSAERPKGSFSTLEIQRTEQGDSAMYLCASSPIRQGTGELFFGEGSRLTVL.

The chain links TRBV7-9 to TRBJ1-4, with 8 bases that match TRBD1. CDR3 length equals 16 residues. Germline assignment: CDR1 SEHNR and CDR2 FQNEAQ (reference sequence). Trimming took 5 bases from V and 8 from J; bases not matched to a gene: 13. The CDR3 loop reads CASSPTGARGWEKLFF. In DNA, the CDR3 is TGTGCCAGCAGCCCGACAGGGGCTAGAGGGTGGGAAAAACTGTTTTTT.

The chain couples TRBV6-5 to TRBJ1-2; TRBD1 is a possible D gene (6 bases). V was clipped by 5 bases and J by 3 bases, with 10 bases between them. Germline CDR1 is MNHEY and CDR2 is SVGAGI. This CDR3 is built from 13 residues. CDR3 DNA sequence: TGTGCCAGCAGTGAGTCAGGGGACTATGGCTACACCTTC. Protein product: CASSESGDYGYTF.

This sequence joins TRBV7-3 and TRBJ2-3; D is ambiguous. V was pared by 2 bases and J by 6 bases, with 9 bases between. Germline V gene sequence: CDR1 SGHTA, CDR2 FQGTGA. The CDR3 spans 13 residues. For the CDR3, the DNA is TGTGCCAGCAGCTTAGGCTGGAGTGATACGCAGTATTTT. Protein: CASSLGWSDTQYF.

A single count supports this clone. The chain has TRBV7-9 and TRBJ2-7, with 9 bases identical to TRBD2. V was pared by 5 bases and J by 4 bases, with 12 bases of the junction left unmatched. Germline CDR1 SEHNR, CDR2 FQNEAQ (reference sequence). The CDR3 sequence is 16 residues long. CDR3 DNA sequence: TGTGCCAGCAGCCCTCCACCCGGGACTAGCCTATACGAGCAGTACTTC. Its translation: CASSPPPGTSLYEQYF.

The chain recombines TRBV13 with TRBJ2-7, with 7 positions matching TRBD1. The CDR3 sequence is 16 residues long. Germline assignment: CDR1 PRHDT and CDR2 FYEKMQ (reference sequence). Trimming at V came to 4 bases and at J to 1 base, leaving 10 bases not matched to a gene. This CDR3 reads CASSSAGTALSYEQYF. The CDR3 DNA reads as TGTGCCAGCAGCTCTGCCGGGACAGCCTTATCCTACGAGCAGTACTTC.

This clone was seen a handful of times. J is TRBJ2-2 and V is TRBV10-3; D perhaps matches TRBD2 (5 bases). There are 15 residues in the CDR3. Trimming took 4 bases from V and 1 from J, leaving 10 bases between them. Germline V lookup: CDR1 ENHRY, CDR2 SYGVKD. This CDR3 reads CAISVGGGNTGELFF. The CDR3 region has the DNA TGTGCCATCAGTGTGGGCGGAGGGAACACCGGGGAGCTGTTTTTT.

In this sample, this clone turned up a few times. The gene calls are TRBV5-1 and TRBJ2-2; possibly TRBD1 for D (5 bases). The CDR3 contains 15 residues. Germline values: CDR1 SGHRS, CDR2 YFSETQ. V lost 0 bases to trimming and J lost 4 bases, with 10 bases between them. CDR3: CASSLGIRGTGELFF. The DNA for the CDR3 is TGCGCCAGCAGCTTGGGCATAAGGGGCACCGGGGAGCTGTTTTTT.

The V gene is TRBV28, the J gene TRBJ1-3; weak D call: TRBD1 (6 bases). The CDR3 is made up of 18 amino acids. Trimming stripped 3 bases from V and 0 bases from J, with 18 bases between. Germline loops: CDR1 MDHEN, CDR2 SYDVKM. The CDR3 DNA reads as TGTGCCAGCAGTTTTCCTGGATCGGGACAATTCTCTGGAAACACCATATATTTT. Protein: CASSFPGSGQFSGNTIYF.

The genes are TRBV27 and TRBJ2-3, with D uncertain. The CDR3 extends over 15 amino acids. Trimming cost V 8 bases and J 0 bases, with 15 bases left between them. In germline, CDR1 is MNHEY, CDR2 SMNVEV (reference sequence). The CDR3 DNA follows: TGTGCCAGCCGTATTACTTGGGCCAGCACAGATACGCAGTATTTT. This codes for CASRITWASTDTQYF.

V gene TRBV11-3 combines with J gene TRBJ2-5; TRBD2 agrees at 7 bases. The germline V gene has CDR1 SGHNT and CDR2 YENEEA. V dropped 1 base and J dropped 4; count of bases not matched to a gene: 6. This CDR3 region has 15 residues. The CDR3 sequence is CASSLGGDYLETQYF. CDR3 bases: TGTGCCAGCAGCTTAGGGGGGGACTATCTAGAGACCCAGTACTTC.

The CDR3 region has the DNA TGTGCCAGCCAATTGGGGGGGGTAGTGAGCAATCAGCCCCAGCATTTT. Its translation: CASQLGGVVSNQPQHF. This sequence joins TRBV2 and TRBJ1-5; tentatively, D is TRBD1 (5 bases). Germline CDR1 and CDR2: SNHLY and FYNNEI. Trimming removed 8 bases from V and 1 base from J, with 18 bases in between. This CDR3 has 16 amino acids.

CDR3 nucleotides: TGTGCCAGCAGTTACGAGGGGACTACCCTCTACAATGAGCAGTTCTTC. Translation gives CASSYEGTTLYNEQFF. V is TRBV6-5 and J is TRBJ2-1; 7 nucleotides match TRBD2. The trim removed 2 bases at V and 3 bases at J, leaving 7 bases unmatched. The CDR3 loop spans 16 amino acids. Germline loops: CDR1 MNHEY, CDR2 SVGAGI.

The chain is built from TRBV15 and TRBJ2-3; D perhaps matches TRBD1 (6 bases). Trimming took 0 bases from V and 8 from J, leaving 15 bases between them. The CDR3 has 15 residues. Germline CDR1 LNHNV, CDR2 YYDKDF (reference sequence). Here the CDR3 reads CATSREVQGFATQYF. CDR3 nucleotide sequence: TGTGCCACCAGCAGAGAAGTACAGGGTTTCGCTACGCAGTATTTT.

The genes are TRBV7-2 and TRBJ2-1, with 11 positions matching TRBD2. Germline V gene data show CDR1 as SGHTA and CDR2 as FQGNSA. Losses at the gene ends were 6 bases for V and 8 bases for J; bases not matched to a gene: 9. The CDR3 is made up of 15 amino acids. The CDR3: CASRGSGRAGHEQFF. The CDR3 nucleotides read TGTGCCAGCAGGGGTAGCGGGAGGGCCGGTCATGAGCAGTTCTTC.

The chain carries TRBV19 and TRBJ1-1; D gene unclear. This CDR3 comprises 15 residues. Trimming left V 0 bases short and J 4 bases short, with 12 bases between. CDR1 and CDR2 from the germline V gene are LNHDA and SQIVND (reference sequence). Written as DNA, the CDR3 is TGTGCCAGTAGTATAGACGGGGAAGTCAGCACTGAAGCTTTCTTT. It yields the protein CASSIDGEVSTEAFF.

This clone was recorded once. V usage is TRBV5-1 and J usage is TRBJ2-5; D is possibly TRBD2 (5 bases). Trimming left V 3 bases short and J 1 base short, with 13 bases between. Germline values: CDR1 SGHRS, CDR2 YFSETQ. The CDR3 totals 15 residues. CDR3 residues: CASSSTGLTQETQYF. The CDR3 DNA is TGCGCCAGCAGCTCGACCGGACTCACCCAAGAGACCCAGTACTTC.

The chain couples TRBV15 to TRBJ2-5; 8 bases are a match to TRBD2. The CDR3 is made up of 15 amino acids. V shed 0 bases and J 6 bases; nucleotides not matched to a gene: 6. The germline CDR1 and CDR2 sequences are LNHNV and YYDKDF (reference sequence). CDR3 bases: TGTGCCACCAGCAGAGATACGGGGGGGCCAAAGACCCAGTACTTC. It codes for CATSRDTGGPKTQYF.